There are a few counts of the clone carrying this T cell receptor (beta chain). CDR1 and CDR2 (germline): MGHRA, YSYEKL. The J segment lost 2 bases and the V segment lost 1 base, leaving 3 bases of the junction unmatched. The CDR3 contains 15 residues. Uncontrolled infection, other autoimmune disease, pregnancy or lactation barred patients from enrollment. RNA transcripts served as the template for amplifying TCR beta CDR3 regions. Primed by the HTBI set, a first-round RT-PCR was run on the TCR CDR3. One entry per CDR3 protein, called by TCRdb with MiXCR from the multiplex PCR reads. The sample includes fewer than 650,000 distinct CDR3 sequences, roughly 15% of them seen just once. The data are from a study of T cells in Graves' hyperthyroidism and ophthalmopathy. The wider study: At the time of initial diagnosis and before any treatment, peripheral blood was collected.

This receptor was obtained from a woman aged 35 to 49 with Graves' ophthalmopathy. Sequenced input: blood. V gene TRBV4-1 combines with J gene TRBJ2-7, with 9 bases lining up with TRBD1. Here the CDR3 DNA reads TGCGCCAGCAGCCAAGGGGGGACAGGGACCTACGAGCAGTACTTC. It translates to CASSQGGTGTYEQYF.